This T cell receptor (beta chain) was profiled in a study of T cells after yellow fever vaccination. Study details: SMART-Seq v4 Ultra Low Input served to prepare low-cell-number fractions.

The CDR3 extends over 14 amino acids. The germline V gene encodes CDR1 SGHDT and CDR2 YYEEEE. Trimming removed 2 bases from V and 3 bases from J; junction bases left unmatched: 4. TCRdb processed the 5' RACE reads anew with MiXCR; each CDR3 protein has one entry. Of about 350,000 distinct CDR3 sequences detected, about 8.3% appear once; the ten largest clones hold approximately 18%. There are many counts of this clonotype. The chain carries TRBV5-6 and TRBJ1-1, with 7 bases matching TRBD1. The sample consisted of PBMCs, taken about 49 days after the first yellow fever vaccination. The sequence came from a man aged 18 to 29 who received the YFV17D yellow fever vaccine. The CDR3 bases are TGTGCCAGCAGCTTTACAGGGGTCTACACTGAAGCTTTCTTT. It is translated as CASSFTGVYTEAFF.